The 5 T cell receptor beta chains presented below share a single source sample, sequenced in a study of blood T cells in healthy people across ages. Then a second PCR, running roughly 6 to 11 cycles, was carried out with a sample-barcoded 5' primer and a J-beta primer mix. From the 5' RACE reads, TCRdb called clonotypes with MiXCR, one entry per CDR3 protein. The sample contains about 580,000 distinct CDR3 sequences, around half of which appear only once. The sample taken for sequencing was blood. These receptors originate from a man aged 80 or over in good health.

The rearrangement joins TRBV7-6 to TRBJ2-1; 11 bases match TRBD2. This CDR3 has 18 residues. The J segment lost 0 bases and the V segment lost 2 bases, leaving 6 bases of the junction unmatched. From germline, CDR1 is SGHVS and CDR2 FNYEAQ. CDR3 loop: CASSLLAGGTSSYNEQFF. The CDR3 bases are TGTGCCAGCAGCTTACTAGCGGGAGGAACGAGCTCCTACAATGAGCAGTTCTTC.

This clonotype was counted a few times. The gene calls are TRBV20-1 and TRBJ1-1; D perhaps matches TRBD1 (5 bases). The CDR3 runs 11 residues. Per the germline V gene, CDR1 is DFQATT and CDR2 is SNEGSKA (reference sequence). V shed 2 bases and J shed 11 bases, with 12 bases lying between them. CDR3 nucleotides: TGCAGTGCTAGACCCGGCAGGGTGGCTTTCTTT. Protein product: CSARPGRVAFF.

This clonotype was seen a few times. V gene TRBV7-2 combines with J gene TRBJ2-3; TRBD1 matches 12 bases. V was clipped by 5 bases and J by 5 bases; unmatched bases: 5. This CDR3 contains 15 residues. Germline V gives CDR1 SGHTA, CDR2 FQGNSA. This CDR3 reads CASSHRDRGRDTQYF. The CDR3 DNA reads TGTGCCAGCAGCCACCGGGACAGGGGGCGAGATACGCAGTATTTT. The complete variable domain, with remaining parts taken from reference TRBV7-2 and TRBJ2-3, reads GAGVSQSPSNKVTEKGKDVELRCDPISGHTALYWYRQSLGQGLEFLIYFQGNSAPDKSGLPSDRFSAERTGGSVSTLTIQRTQQEDSAVYLCASSHRDRGRDTQYFGPGTRLTVL.

This clonotype was seen a handful of times. The chain joins TRBV27 to TRBJ2-1, with 11 bases fitting TRBD1. Germline assignment: CDR1 MNHEY and CDR2 SMNVEV (reference sequence). The junction had 6 bases not matched to a gene; V was cut back by 8 bases and J by 0 bases. The CDR3 totals 16 residues. CDR3 sequence (DNA): TGTGCCAGCGGACAGGGGGCTTCTTTCTCCTACAATGAGCAGTTCTTC. Translation gives CASGQGASFSYNEQFF.

The chain couples TRBV4-3 to TRBJ2-2; 9 nucleotides match TRBD2. V was pared by 1 base and J by 2 bases, with 8 bases of the junction left unmatched. Germline CDR1 LGHNA, CDR2 YSLEER. This CDR3 is built from 18 residues. In DNA, the CDR3 is TGCGCCAGCAGCCAAGCCTTTAAGCGGGGGGCCAACACCGGGGAGCTGTTTTTT. As protein: CASSQAFKRGANTGELFF.